This TCR beta chain is drawn from a study of vaccination effects on CD4 cells after COVID-19. The germline V and J ends were trimmed by 4 bases and 1 base, with 16 bases remaining between them. The CDR3 runs 16 residues. CDR1 and CDR2 from the germline V gene are MGHRA and YSYEKL. Sequencing in the ViraFEST assay came after antigen-specific CD4+ T cells had been expanded with viral peptide pools, which were used to stimulate PBMC. It was after nine to ten days of culture that CD4+ T cells were isolated. Nucleocapsid antibodies stayed negative before and after vaccination, showing no earlier SARS-CoV-2 infection. Each well held some 2 million PBMC cultured with around 10 ug/ml peptides and around 10 IU/ml IL-2. Days 3 and 7 saw half the medium replaced with IL-2 medium. General study findings and limits: The study enrolled few convalescent patients and sampled no early post-infection timepoints. In the late period after vaccination, infection- and vaccine-induced clones contracted markedly.

Libraries were prepared by immunoSEQ multiplex PCR; TCRdb keeps only in-frame clonotypes and omits some of them. The table has tens of thousands of clones, 60% to 80% seen once; the top ten hold around 6%. Points on this clone: Its specificity is unknown.

The chain is built from TRBV4-1 and TRBJ1-1; D perhaps matches TRBD1 (5 bases). This TCR was sampled from a human donor who received a COVID-19 vaccine. The starting material was CD4+ T cells from PBMCs cultured with HCoV-OC43 spike peptides, obtained before COVID-19 vaccination. Subset meaning: HCoV-OC43 spike overlapping peptide pool stimulation. The CDR3 is CASSPLRETANTEAFF. The DNA of the CDR3 is TGCGCCAGCAGCCCGCTGAGGGAGACAGCGAACACTGAAGCTTTCTTT.